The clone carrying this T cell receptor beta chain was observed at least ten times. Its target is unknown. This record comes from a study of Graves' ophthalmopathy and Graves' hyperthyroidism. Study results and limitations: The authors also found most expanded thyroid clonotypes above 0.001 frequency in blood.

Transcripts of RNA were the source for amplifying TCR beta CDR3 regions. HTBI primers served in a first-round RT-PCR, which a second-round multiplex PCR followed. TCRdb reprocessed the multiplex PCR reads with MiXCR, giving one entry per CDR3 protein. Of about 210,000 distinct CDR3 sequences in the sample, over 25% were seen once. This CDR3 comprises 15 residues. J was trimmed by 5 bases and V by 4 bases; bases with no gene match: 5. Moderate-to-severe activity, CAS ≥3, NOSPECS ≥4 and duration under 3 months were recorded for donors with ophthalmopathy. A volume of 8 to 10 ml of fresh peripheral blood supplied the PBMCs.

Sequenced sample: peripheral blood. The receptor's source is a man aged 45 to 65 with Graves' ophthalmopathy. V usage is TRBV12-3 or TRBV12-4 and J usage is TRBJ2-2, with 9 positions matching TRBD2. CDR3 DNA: TGTGCCAGCAGTTGGACTAGCGCCTATACCGGGGAGCTGTTTTTT. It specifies CASSWTSAYTGELFF.